This T cell receptor beta chain was sequenced during a study of shared clonotypes between healthy human individuals. The donor population consisted of healthy HIV-negative adults with no recent acute infections or vaccinations. CDR3 length equals 15 residues. Germline assignment: CDR1 SGHRS and CDR2 YFSETQ. The V and J ends lost 3 bases and 0 bases, in that order; junction bases with no gene match: 2. Sequencing used immunoSEQ multiplex PCR; TCRdb keeps in-frame clones, though not all of them. The sample records about 490,000 clones, about 80% being singletons. The table lists this clone with many counts. Within the sample, other DNA sequences also encode this same CDR3.

The clonotype was recovered from a woman aged 40-49 years in good health. Some clones in this sample may be carry-over from other donors' samples. The chain combines TRBV5-1 with TRBJ2-1, with 8 nucleotides matching TRBD1. The sample consisted of PBMCs. The CDR3 here is CASSSGQGSYNEQFF. DNA of the CDR3: TGCGCCAGCAGCTCAGGACAGGGCTCCTACAATGAGCAGTTCTTC.